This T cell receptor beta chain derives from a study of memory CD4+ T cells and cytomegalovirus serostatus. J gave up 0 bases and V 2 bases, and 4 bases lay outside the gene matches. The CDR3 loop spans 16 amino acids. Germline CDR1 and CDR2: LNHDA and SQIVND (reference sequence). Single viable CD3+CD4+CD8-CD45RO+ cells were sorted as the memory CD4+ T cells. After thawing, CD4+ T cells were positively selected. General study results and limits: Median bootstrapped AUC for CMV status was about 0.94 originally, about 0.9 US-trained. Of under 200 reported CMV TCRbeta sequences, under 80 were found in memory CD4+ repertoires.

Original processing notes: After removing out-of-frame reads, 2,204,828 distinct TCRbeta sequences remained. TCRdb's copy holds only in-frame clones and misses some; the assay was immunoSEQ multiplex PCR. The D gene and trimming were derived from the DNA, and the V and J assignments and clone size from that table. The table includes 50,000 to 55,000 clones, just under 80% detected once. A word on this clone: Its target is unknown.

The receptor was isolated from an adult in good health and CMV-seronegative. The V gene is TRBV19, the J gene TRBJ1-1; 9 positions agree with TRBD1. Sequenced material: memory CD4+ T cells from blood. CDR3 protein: CASSIMTGGMNTEAFF. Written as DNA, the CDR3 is TGTGCCAGTAGTATAATGACAGGGGGTATGAACACTGAAGCTTTCTTT.